This T cell receptor (beta chain) was recovered during a study of shared clonotypes between healthy human individuals. Study-level points and caveats: Non-shared clonotypes were found to have lower generation probabilities than the clonotypes that were shared by all four of the sorted-subset donors. The study generally estimated greater richness for naive than memory subsets.

CDR3 size: 18 residues. Germline V gene data show CDR1 as SGHRS and CDR2 as YFSETQ. The J segment lost 1 base and the V segment lost 0 bases, leaving 5 bases of the junction unmatched. Genomic DNA from each subset was divided evenly over several immunoSEQ plates. The assay was immunoSEQ multiplex PCR, and TCRdb's table has in-frame clones only and misses some. This sample has some 2,100,000 clones, with approximately 96% found just once. A word on this clone: Its antigen is unidentified.

Negatively enriched CD4+ T cells were divided by CD45RA into naive and memory. The sample was naive CD4+ T cells sorted from blood. Indicated subset: CD45RA+ positively selected. This TCR was sampled from a man aged 18-30 years in good health. V is TRBV5-1 and J is TRBJ1-6; 9 bases align to TRBD1. In DNA form, the CDR3 reads TGCGCCAGCAGCTTGGGACAGGGGGGACTATCCTATAATTCACCCCTCCACTTT. Its translation is CASSLGQGGLSYNSPLHF. Supplemented by reference TRBV5-1 and TRBJ1-6, the full variable domain reads KAGVTQTPRYLIKTRGQQVTLSCSPISGHRSVSWYQQTPGQGLQFLFEYFSETQRNKGNFPGRFSGRQFSNSRSEMNVSTLELGDSALYLCASSLGQGGLSYNSPLHFGNGTRLTVT.